This TCR beta chain emerged from a study of blood T cell repertoires in COVID-19. Study information: The United States, Italy and Spain supplied acute and convalescent COVID-19 samples. PBMCs, B-cell-depleted T cells, or T cells provided the cDNA or gDNA that made up the material.

The method was immunoSEQ multiplex PCR; TCRdb's version includes in-frame clones alone and lacks a portion of them. Of about 130,000 clones in the sample, 83% were seen once. Participants reported their clinical history, and cohort assignment relied on those reports. Resolution of symptoms, clearance, or two negative PCRs was present in recovered Cohort 3 donors. Only one count was recorded for this clone. CDR3 length: 18 amino acids. Sequencing used PBMCs or T cells enriched from blood (not recorded which). This clonotype was obtained from a young man who had recovered from COVID-19. The chain employs TRBV21-1 and TRBJ2-5; TRBD2 reflects the table's D call only, with no check against the DNA. TRBV21-1 is annotated as a pseudogene. DNA for the CDR3: TGTGCCAGCAGCTTCCTTGAGCGGGGCCCCATTAAGGGAGAGACCCAGTACTTC. Amino acid sequence: CASSFLERGPIKGETQYF.